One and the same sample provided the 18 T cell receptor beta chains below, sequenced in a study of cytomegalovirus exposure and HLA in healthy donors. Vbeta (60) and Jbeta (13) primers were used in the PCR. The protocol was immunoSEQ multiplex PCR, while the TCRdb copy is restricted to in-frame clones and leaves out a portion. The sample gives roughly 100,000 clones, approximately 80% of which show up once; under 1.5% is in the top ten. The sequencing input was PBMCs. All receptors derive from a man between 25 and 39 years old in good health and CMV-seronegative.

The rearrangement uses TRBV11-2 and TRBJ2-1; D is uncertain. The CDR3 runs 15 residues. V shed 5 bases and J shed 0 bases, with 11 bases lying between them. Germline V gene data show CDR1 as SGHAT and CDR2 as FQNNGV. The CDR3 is CASSPSEVSYNEQFF. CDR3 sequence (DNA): TGTGCCAGCAGCCCATCCGAGGTCTCCTACAATGAGCAGTTCTTC.

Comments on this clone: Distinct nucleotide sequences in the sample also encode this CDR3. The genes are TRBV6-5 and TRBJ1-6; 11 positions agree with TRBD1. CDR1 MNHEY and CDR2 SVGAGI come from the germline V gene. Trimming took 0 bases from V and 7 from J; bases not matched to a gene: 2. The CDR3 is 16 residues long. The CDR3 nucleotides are TGTGCCAGCAGTTACTCCGGGACAGGGGGGAATTCACCCCTCCACTTT. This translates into CASSYSGTGGNSPLHF.

The CDR3 loop is CASSSSTGGGLETQYF. In DNA, the CDR3 is TGTGCCAGCAGCTCGTCGACAGGGGGTGGGTTAGAGACCCAGTACTTC. The chain combines TRBV11-2 with TRBJ2-5, with 9 bases matching TRBD1. The CDR3 totals 16 residues. Trimming removed 4 bases from V and 4 bases from J; junction bases left unmatched: 10. CDR1 SGHAT and CDR2 FQNNGV come from the germline V gene.

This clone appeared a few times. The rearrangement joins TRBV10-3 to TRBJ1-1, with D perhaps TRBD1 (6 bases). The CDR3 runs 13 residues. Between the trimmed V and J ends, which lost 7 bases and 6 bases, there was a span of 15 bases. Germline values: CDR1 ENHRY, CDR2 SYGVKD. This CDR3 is CAIMGAPEAEAFF. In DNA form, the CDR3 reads TGTGCCATCATGGGGGCGCCGGAGGCTGAAGCTTTCTTT.

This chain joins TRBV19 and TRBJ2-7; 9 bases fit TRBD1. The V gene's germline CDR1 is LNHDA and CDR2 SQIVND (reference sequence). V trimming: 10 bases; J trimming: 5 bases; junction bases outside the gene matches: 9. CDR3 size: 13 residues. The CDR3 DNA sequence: TGTGCCACAAAACAGGGGGCGACAAACGAGCAGTACTTC. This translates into CATKQGATNEQYF. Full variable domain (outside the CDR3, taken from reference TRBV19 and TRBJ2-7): DGGITQSPKYLFRKEGQNVTLSCEQNLNHDAMYWYRQDPGQGLRLIYYSQIVNDFQKGDIAEGYSVSREKKESFPLTVTSAQKNPTAFYLCATKQGATNEQYFGPGTRLTVT.

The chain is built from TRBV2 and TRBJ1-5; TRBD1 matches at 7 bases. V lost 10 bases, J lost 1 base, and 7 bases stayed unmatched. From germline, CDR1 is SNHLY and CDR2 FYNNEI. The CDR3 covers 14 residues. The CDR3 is CATRDRESNQPQHF. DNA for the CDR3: TGTGCCACCAGAGACAGGGAGAGCAATCAGCCCCAGCATTTT.

CDR3: CASSDAGGSYEQYF. The CDR3 DNA reads as TGTGCCAGCAGCGACGCAGGGGGCTCCTACGAGCAGTACTTC. The chain couples TRBV6-5 to TRBJ2-7, with 7 positions matching TRBD1. Germline V gene data show CDR1 as MNHEY and CDR2 as SVGAGI. V shed 6 bases, J shed 0 bases, and the junction held 5 bases outside the gene matches. This CDR3 comprises 14 residues.

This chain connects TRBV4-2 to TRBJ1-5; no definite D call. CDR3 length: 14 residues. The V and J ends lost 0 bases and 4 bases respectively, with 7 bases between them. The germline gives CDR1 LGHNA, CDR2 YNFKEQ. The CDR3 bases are TGTGCCAGCAGCCAAGAAGAGAGAAATCAGCCCCAGCATTTT. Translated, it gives CASSQEERNQPQHF.

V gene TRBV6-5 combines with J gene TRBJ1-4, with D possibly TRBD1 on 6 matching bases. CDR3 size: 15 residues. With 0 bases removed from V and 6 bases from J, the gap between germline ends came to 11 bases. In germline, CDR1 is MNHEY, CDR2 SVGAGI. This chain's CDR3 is CASSYSWTDDEKLFF. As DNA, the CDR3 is TGTGCCAGCAGTTACTCCTGGACAGACGATGAAAAACTGTTTTTT.

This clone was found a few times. This chain's CDR3 is CASSPEPGWDEQYF. CDR3 nucleotides: TGTGCCAGCAGCCCCGAACCGGGGTGGGACGAGCAGTACTTC. This chain links TRBV5-6 with TRBJ2-7; perhaps TRBD2 as D (5 bases). Germline CDR1 is SGHDT and CDR2 is YYEEEE. Trimming removed 4 bases from V and 5 bases from J, with 16 bases in between. The CDR3 consists of 14 residues.

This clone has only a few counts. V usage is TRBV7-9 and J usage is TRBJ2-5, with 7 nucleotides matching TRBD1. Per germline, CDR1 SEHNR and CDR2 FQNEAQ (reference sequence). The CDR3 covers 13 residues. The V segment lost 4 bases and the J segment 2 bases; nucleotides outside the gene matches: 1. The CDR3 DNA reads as TGTGCCAGCAGCTGGGGACAGCAAGAGACCCAGTACTTC. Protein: CASSWGQQETQYF.

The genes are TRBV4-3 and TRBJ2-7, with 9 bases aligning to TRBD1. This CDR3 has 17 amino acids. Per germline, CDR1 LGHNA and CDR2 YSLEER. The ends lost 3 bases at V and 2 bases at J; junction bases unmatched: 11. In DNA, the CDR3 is TGCGCCAGCAGCCAGTATCTCCGGGACAGGGTGGCCTACGAGCAGTACTTC. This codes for CASSQYLRDRVAYEQYF.

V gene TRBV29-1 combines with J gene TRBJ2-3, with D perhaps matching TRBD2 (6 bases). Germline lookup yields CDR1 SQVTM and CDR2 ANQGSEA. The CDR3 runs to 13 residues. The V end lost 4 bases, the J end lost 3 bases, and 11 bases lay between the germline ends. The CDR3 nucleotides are TGCAGCGTTGGGAGGGGCAAGACAGATACGCAGTATTTT. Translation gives CSVGRGKTDTQYF.

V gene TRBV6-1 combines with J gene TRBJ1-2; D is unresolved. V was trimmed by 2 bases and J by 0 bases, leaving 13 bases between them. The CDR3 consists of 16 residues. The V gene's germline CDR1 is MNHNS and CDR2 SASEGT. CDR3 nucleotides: TGTGCCAGCAGTGAACCCACCCGCGGAGCTAACTATGGCTACACCTTC. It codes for CASSEPTRGANYGYTF.

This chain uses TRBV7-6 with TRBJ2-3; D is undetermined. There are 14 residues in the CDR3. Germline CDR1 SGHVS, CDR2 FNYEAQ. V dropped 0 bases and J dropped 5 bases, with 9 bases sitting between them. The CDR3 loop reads CASSLAPGVDTQYF. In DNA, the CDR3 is TGTGCCAGCAGCTTAGCCCCGGGTGTAGATACGCAGTATTTT.

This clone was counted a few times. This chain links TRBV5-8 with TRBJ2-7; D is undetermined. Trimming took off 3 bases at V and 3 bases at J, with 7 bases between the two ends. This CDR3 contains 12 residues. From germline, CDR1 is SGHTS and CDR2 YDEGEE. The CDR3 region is CASSSTYYEQYF. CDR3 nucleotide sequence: TGTGCCAGCAGCTCCACCTACTACGAGCAGTACTTC.

The CDR3 here is CAISQGAGSYEQYF. CDR3 nucleotides: TGTGCCATCAGTCAGGGGGCAGGGTCCTACGAGCAGTACTTC. The chain is built from TRBV10-3 and TRBJ2-7; 8 bases fit TRBD1. V lost 5 bases to trimming and J lost 1 base; unmatched junction nucleotides: 4. The germline gives CDR1 ENHRY, CDR2 SYGVKD. CDR3 length: 14 residues.

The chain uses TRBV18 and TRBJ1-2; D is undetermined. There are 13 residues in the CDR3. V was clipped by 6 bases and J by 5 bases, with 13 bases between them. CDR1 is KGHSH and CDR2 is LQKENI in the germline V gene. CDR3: CASSAGSQYGYTF. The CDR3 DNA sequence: TGTGCCAGCTCCGCCGGGAGCCAATATGGCTACACCTTC.